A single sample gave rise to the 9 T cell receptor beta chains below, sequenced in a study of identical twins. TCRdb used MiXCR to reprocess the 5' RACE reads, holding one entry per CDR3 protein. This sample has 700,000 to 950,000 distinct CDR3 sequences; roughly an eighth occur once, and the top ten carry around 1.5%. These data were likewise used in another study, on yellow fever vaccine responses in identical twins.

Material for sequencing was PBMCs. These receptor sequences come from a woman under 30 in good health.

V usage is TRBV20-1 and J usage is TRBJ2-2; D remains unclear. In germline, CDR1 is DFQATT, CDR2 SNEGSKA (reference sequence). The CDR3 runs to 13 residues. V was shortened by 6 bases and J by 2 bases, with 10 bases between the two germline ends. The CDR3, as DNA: TGCAGTGCCCCGAGACCAAACACCGGGGAGCTGTTTTTT. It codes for CSAPRPNTGELFF.

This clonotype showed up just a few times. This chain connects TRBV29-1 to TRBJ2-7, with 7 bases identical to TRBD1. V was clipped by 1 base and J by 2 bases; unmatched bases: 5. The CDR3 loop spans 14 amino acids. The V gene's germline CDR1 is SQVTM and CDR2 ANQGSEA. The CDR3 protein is CSVEVGTATYEQYF. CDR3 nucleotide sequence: TGCAGCGTTGAAGTAGGGACAGCAACCTACGAGCAGTACTTC.

The CDR3 coding sequence is TGTGCCAGCAGTTTATTTCCTAGCGGGAGGGATAATACGCAGTATTTT. It is translated as CASSLFPSGRDNTQYF. V usage is TRBV27 and J usage is TRBJ2-3; 12 nucleotides line up with TRBD2. J gave up 7 bases and V 1 base, and 6 bases lay outside the gene matches. CDR1 is MNHEY, CDR2 SMNVEV, per germline (reference sequence). The CDR3 runs 16 residues.

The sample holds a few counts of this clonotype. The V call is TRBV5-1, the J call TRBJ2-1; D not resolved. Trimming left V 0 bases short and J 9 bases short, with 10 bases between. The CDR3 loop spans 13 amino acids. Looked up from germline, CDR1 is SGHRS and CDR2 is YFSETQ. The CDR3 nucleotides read TGCGCCAGCAGCTTGGTAAGGCGCAGTGAGCAGTTCTTC. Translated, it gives CASSLVRRSEQFF.

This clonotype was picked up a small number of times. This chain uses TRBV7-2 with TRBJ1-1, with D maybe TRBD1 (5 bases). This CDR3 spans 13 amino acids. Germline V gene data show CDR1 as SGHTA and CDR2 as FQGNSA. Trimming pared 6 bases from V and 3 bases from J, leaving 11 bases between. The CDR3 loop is CASRTETYTEAFF. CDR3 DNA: TGTGCCAGCAGGACAGAAACTTACACTGAAGCTTTCTTT.

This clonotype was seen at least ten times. The CDR3 nucleotides read TGTGCCAGCAGCCAAGGGCAGGGGACTGAAGCTTTCTTT. This translates into CASSQGQGTEAFF. The V gene is TRBV3-1, the J gene TRBJ1-1, with D possibly matching TRBD1 (6 bases). The CDR3 consists of 13 residues. Germline V gene data show CDR1 as LGHDT and CDR2 as YNNKEL (reference sequence). Trimming took off 1 base at V and 5 bases at J, with 8 bases between the two ends.

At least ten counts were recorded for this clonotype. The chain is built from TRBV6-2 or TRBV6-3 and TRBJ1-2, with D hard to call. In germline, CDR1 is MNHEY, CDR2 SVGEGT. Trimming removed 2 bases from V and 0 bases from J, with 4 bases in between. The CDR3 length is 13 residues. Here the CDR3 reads CASSYRANYGYTF. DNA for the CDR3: TGTGCCAGCAGTTACAGGGCTAACTATGGCTACACCTTC.

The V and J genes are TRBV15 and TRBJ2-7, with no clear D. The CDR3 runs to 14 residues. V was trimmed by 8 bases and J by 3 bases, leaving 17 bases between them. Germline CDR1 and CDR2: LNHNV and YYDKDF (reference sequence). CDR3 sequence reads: CATSLMTGYYEQYF. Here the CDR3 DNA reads TGTGCCACCTCGTTAATGACCGGCTACTACGAGCAGTACTTC.

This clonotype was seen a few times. In DNA form, the CDR3 reads TGTGCCAGCAGCCAGAGGGGGGGGGTGACTGAAGCTTTCTTT. Translating gives CASSQRGGVTEAFF. The chain links TRBV3-1 to TRBJ1-1, with D possibly TRBD1 on 6 matching bases. Germline V gives CDR1 LGHDT, CDR2 YNNKEL (reference sequence). Trimming took 3 bases from V and 5 from J, leaving 13 bases between them. The CDR3 contains 14 residues. The whole variable domain, filled in from reference TRBV3-1 and TRBJ1-1, reads DTAVSQTPKYLVTQMGNDKSIKCEQNLGHDTMYWYKQDSKKFLKIMFSYNNKELIINETVPNRFSPKSPDKAHLNLHINSLELGDSAVYFCASSQRGGVTEAFFGQGTRLTVV.